Following are 3 T cell receptor beta chains from one sample sequenced in a study of CD8 T cells in Susac syndrome. RNA, at about 0.45 to 1 ug, was reverse transcribed with random hexamers. One entry per CDR3 protein results from TCRdb running MiXCR on the immunoSEQ multiplex PCR reads. In the table there are about 190,000 distinct CDR3 sequences, roughly 95% of which are singletons. The sequencing input was CD4+ T cells from PBMCs. The receptors originated from a human donor with Susac syndrome.

The chain recombines TRBV6-2 or TRBV6-3 with TRBJ2-2; TRBD2 matches at 13 bases. Germline CDR1 is MNHEY and CDR2 is SVGEGT. This CDR3 is 19 amino acids long. The V segment lost 6 bases and the J segment 0 bases; nucleotides outside the gene matches: 10. The CDR3 here is CASSDRLAGGAPNTGELFF. The CDR3 nucleotides are TGTGCCAGCAGCGACAGACTAGCGGGGGGAGCTCCGAACACCGGGGAGCTGTTTTTT.

The V gene is TRBV6-5, the J gene TRBJ2-3, with D uncertain. CDR1 MNHEY and CDR2 SVGAGI come from the germline V gene. V lost 0 bases, J lost 6 bases, and 10 bases lay in between. The CDR3 is 14 amino acids. The CDR3 here is CASSYSRLWDTQYF. The CDR3 coding sequence is TGTGCCAGCAGTTACTCCCGACTGTGGGATACGCAGTATTTT.

The chain carries TRBV5-1 and TRBJ2-2; D possibly corresponds to TRBD2 (5 bases). Trimming stripped 4 bases from V and 5 bases from J, with 9 bases between. The CDR3 extends over 13 amino acids. Germline V gene data show CDR1 as SGHRS and CDR2 as YFSETQ. CDR3 in amino acids: CASSNSGTGELFF. The CDR3 bases are TGCGCCAGCAGCAACAGCGGTACCGGGGAGCTGTTTTTT.